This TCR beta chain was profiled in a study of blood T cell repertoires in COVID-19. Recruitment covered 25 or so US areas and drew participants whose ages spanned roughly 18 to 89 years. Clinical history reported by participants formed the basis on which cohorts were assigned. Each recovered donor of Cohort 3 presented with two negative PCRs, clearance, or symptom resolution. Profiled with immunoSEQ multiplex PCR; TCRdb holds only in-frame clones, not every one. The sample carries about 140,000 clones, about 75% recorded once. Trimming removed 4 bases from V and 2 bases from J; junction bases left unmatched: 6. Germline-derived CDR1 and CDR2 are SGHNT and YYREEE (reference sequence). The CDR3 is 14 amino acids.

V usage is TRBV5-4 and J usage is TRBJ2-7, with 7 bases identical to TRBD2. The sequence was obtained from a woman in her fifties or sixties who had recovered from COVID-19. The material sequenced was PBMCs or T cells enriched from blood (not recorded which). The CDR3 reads CASSRGGGTYEQYF. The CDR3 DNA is TGTGCCAGCAGCCGTGGCGGGGGAACCTACGAGCAGTACTTC.